The present entry profiles one TCR beta chain with its context. Antigen unknown. The individuals who served as donors were healthy Caucasians living in Russia, aged roughly 6 to 90. The data stem from a study of blood T cells in healthy people across ages. Whole-study results and caveats: With donor CMV status unknown, expanded clonotype changes were possibly confounded.

A second 7 to 11 cycle PCR used barcoded and J-beta primers. TCRdb reanalysed the 5' RACE reads using MiXCR and keeps one entry per CDR3 protein. The sample lists about 1.7 million distinct CDR3 sequences; roughly 28% were seen once. The CDR3 runs to 16 residues. The germline CDR1 and CDR2 sequences are SGDLS and YYNGEE. Trimming removed 3 bases from V and 12 bases from J; junction bases left unmatched: 11. The TCR comes from a woman aged 25 to 45 in good health. The specimen was blood. The J gene is TRBJ2-1, the V gene TRBV9, with 14 bases lining up with TRBD2. DNA of the CDR3: TGTGCCAGCAGCGCGGGGGGACTAGCGGGGGCTCTGGGGCAGTTCTTC. This encodes CASSAGGLAGALGQFF.